This TCR beta chain was recovered during a study of control samples from healthy donors and cancer patients (dated by TCRdb to about 2020). The CDR3 covers 13 residues, taking in both the cysteine and the phenylalanine. The CDR3 DNA has 39 bases and is translated from base 1. CDR1 and CDR2, per the germline V gene (reference sequence), are SEHNR and FQNEAQ. At the junction V is shortened by 8 bases and J by 2 bases, with 12 bases in between. A word on this clone: The clone's antigen remains unknown. Per-base qualities were not stored, and no clone one base away is much larger.

The library was generated by the immunoSEQ multiplex PCR assay. This is the immuneACCESS table as TCRdb keeps it, with only in-frame sequences that have V and J called. A part of the clones is gone; compared with another copy, unresolved V genes explain less than half, and the rest is unexplained. The sample has fewer than 15,000 clones on record, approximately 80% of them singletons. The ten largest clones take up roughly 8% of the sample. Rearrangement joined TRBV7-9 to TRBJ1-1; no D gene is confidently identified. Sequencing was done on a sample of formalin-fixed, paraffin-embedded tissue. The clonotype comes from a male donor with melanoma. The bases read TGTGCCAGCCTTCCGGCAGGCAACACTGAAGCTTTCTTT. It encodes CASLPAGNTEAFF. Joined to the reference TRBV7-9 and TRBJ1-1 proteins, this CDR3 gives the full variable domain: DTGVSQNPRHKITKRGQNVTFRCDPISEHNRLYWYRQTLGQGPEFLTYFQNEAQLEKSRLLSDRFSAERPKGSFSTLEIQRTEQGDSAMYLCASLPAGNTEAFFGQGTRLTVV.